This TCR beta chain was sequenced in a study of T-cell reconstitution after alpha-beta-depleted transplantation in children. Preparation of the TCRbeta library involved a method that used unique molecular identifiers. TCRdb re-analysed the PCR reads in MiXCR, keeping a single row per CDR3 protein. The data contain 700,000 to 950,000 distinct CDR3 sequences, under 20% of them singletons. V shed 3 bases and J 4 bases; nucleotides not matched to a gene: 11. CDR1 is MGHRA and CDR2 is YSYEKL in the germline V gene. The CDR3 spans 17 residues. The chain combines TRBV4-1 with TRBJ2-2, with 7 positions matching TRBD2. The receptor was derived from a male patient between 10 and 17 years old who had a stem cell transplant for acute lymphoblastic leukemia, so the T cells may come from the graft donor. Specimen: PBMCs, mostly from graft donor cells, collected 360 days after TCRalphabeta/CD19-depleted stem cell transplant. CDR3 in amino acids: CASSQTIAAGRTGELFF. As DNA, the CDR3 is TGCGCCAGCAGCCAGACGATTGCAGCGGGACGCACCGGGGAGCTGTTTTTT.